Following are 31 T cell receptor beta chains from one sample sequenced in a study of persistence of HIV-infected CD4 T cells (TCRdb year 2020). The immunoSEQ hsTCRB assay version 4 in survey mode was used to sequence TCRbeta repertoires from genomic DNA. Imported from immuneACCESS, the table was reduced by TCRdb to in-frame sequences with V and J called. These copies leave out some clones; in studies compared against another copy, an unresolved V gene accounts for under half, and the cause of the remainder is not known. The sample table shows just under 20,000 clones, and around three quarters are seen once. The biggest ten clones account for roughly 7.1% of the sample. The sample's treatment or condition label is to be understood as: suppressive antiretroviral therapy. Cells were stimulated with lysates of CMV-infected fibroblasts at about 9.6 ug/mL. Responding CD4+ T cells were sorted by upregulation of both CD40 ligand and CD69.

Their cognate antigens are unknown. Sequences were derived from CD4+ T cells sorted from PBMCs after approximately 19-hour stimulation, sampled from a patient who received antiretroviral therapy. The sample's cell subset or site label is to be understood as: CD40L+CD69+ CD4 T cells responding to CMV lysate. The receptors originated from an adult man with HIV who was CMV-seropositive.

This CDR3 reads CATSEGTGGKAFF. The CDR3 bases are TGTGCCACCAGTGAAGGGACAGGGGGCAAAGCTTTCTTT. The chain uses TRBV24-1 and TRBJ1-1; 12 bases map to TRBD1. Germline values: CDR1 KGHDR, CDR2 SFDVKD. J was trimmed by 9 bases and V by 4 bases; bases with no gene match: 2. This CDR3 has 13 amino acids.

The CDR3 DNA is TGCAGCGTTGAAGATCCTTCGGGACAGGGCACTATTCTACGGTATGGCTACACCTTC. Its translation is CSVEDPSGQGTILRYGYTF. The rearrangement uses TRBV29-1 and TRBJ1-2; 9 positions agree with TRBD1. CDR1 is SQVTM and CDR2 is ANQGSEA in the germline V gene. The CDR3 runs to 19 residues. Trimming at V came to 0 bases and at J to 5 bases, leaving 19 bases not matched to a gene.

The rearrangement links TRBV7-3 to TRBJ2-6; D gene uncertain. This CDR3 region has 16 residues. Germline lookup yields CDR1 SGHTA and CDR2 FQGTGA. Trimming removed 5 bases from V and 0 bases from J, with 11 bases in between. CDR3 coding DNA: TGTGCCAGCAGCCCCATGACGGTCTCTGGGGCCAACGTCCTGACTTTC. Translation: CASSPMTVSGANVLTF.

The J gene is TRBJ2-1, the V gene TRBV5-4, with D unresolved. Germline V lookup: CDR1 SGHNT, CDR2 YYREEE (reference sequence). There are 12 residues in the CDR3. The V end lost 1 base, the J end lost 7 bases, and 6 bases lay between the germline ends. Here the CDR3 DNA reads TGTGCCAGCAGCTTGTCGAGGAATGAGCAGTTCTTC. Residues: CASSLSRNEQFF.

The chain carries TRBV6-4 and TRBJ2-1, with 9 bases aligning to TRBD1. CDR1 and CDR2 (germline): MRHNA, SNTAGT. Trimming at V came to 5 bases and at J to 4 bases, leaving 3 bases not matched to a gene. The length of the CDR3 is 14 residues. The DNA of the CDR3 is TGTGCCAGCAGTCGCGGGACAGGGTACAATGAGCAGTTCTTC. It encodes CASSRGTGYNEQFF.

This rearrangement joins TRBV2 to TRBJ2-2, with D perhaps matching TRBD1 or TRBD2 (5 bases each). Germline CDR1 and CDR2: SNHLY and FYNNEI. V dropped 5 bases and J dropped 0 bases, with 10 bases sitting between them. The CDR3 is 15 residues long. This CDR3 reads CASSRDLTNTGELFF. The CDR3 coding sequence is TGTGCCAGCAGTAGGGACCTTACGAACACCGGGGAGCTGTTTTTT.

This chain links TRBV5-5 with TRBJ1-2, with D uncertain. The CDR3 length is 13 residues. V was shortened by 0 bases and J by 4 bases, with 7 bases between the two germline ends. The V gene's germline CDR1 is SGHKS and CDR2 YYEKEE (reference sequence). CDR3 in DNA: TGTGCCAGCAGCTTGGAGCATCTCTATGGCTACACCTTC. Translation gives CASSLEHLYGYTF. The full variable domain, its missing parts supplied by reference TRBV5-5 and TRBJ1-2, is DAGVTQSPTHLIKTRGQQVTLRCSPISGHKSVSWYQQVLGQGPQFIFQYYEKEERGRGNFPDRFSARQFPNYSSELNVNALLLGDSALYLCASSLEHLYGYTFGSGTRLTVV.

This rearrangement joins TRBV7-9 to TRBJ1-4; no firm D call. V lost 1 base, J lost 8 bases, and 11 bases lay in between. The CDR3 is 14 residues long. Germline V lookup: CDR1 SEHNR, CDR2 FQNEAQ (reference sequence). This CDR3 reads CASSLDELGEKLFF. As DNA, the CDR3 is TGTGCCAGCAGCTTAGATGAACTCGGGGAAAAACTGTTTTTT. Full variable domain (outside the CDR3, taken from reference TRBV7-9 and TRBJ1-4): DTGVSQNPRHKITKRGQNVTFRCDPISEHNRLYWYRQTLGQGPEFLTYFQNEAQLEKSRLLSDRFSAERPKGSFSTLEIQRTEQGDSAMYLCASSLDELGEKLFFGSGTQLSVL.

CDR3 loop: CASSQFQGYTF. The CDR3 DNA sequence: TGTGCCAGCAGCCAATTCCAGGGCTACACCTTC. The gene calls are TRBV3-1 (or the pseudogene TRBV3-2) and TRBJ1-2; D remains unclear. The germline gives CDR1 LGHDT, CDR2 YNNKEL (reference sequence). This CDR3 contains 11 residues. Trimming stripped 2 bases from V and 8 bases from J, with 6 bases between.

J is TRBJ2-2 and V is TRBV5-1; D perhaps matches TRBD2 (6 bases). CDR1 SGHRS and CDR2 YFSETQ come from the germline V gene. V was pared by 0 bases and J by 2 bases, with 17 bases between. The CDR3 has 18 residues. The CDR3: CASSLEALAGSNTGELFF. As DNA, the CDR3 is TGCGCCAGCAGCTTGGAGGCCCTTGCGGGGTCAAACACCGGGGAGCTGTTTTTT. Combining the CDR3 with reference TRBV5-1 and TRBJ2-2 gives the whole variable domain KAGVTQTPRYLIKTRGQQVTLSCSPISGHRSVSWYQQTPGQGLQFLFEYFSETQRNKGNFPGRFSGRQFSNSRSEMNVSTLELGDSALYLCASSLEALAGSNTGELFFGEGSRLTVL.

The chain joins TRBV4-1 to TRBJ2-1; the match to TRBD2 covers 9 bases. The CDR3 is 16 amino acids. After removal of 0 bases from V and 7 bases from J, the junction contained 7 bases not matched to a gene. CDR1 is MGHRA, CDR2 YSYEKL, per germline. The CDR3 sequence is CASSQDGAGGPNEQFF. CDR3 coding DNA: TGCGCCAGCAGCCAAGATGGGGCGGGGGGGCCGAATGAGCAGTTCTTC.

The chain joins TRBV5-5 to TRBJ1-3, with 9 positions matching TRBD1. V shed 3 bases and J 0 bases; nucleotides not matched to a gene: 10. CDR1 and CDR2 from the germline V gene are SGHKS and YYEKEE (reference sequence). The CDR3 length is 18 residues. The CDR3 nucleotides read TGTGCCAGCAGCTCCACGCCGGGACAGGGAATCTCTGGAAACACCATATATTTT. It yields the protein CASSSTPGQGISGNTIYF.

This clone was seen only once. The sample holds other DNA sequences that translate to the same CDR3. This chain's CDR3 is CAWSGNNSPLHF. DNA for the CDR3: TGTGCCTGGAGTGGCAATAATTCACCCCTCCACTTT. This chain connects TRBV30 to TRBJ1-6; unclear D gene. The CDR3 is 12 residues long. V shed 1 base and J shed 5 bases, with 3 bases lying between them. CDR1 and CDR2 (germline): GTSNPN, SVGIG (reference sequence).

There are a few counts of this clone. The chain couples TRBV23-1 to TRBJ1-2; D is undetermined. TRBV23-1 is labeled an ORF, and its function is uncertain. The CDR3 totals 14 residues. Between the trimmed V and J ends, which lost 3 bases and 6 bases, there was a span of 14 bases. CDR3: CASSHPERVDGYTF. CDR3 bases: TGCGCCAGCAGTCACCCCGAAAGGGTGGATGGCTACACCTTC.

The V and J genes are TRBV4-2 and TRBJ1-2, with 7 bases matching TRBD1. This CDR3 region has 15 residues. Germline CDR1 is LGHNA and CDR2 is YNFKEQ. With 1 base clipped from V and 3 bases from J, the junction kept 5 bases outside the gene matches. The CDR3 nucleotides read TGTGCCAGCAGCCAAGCAGGGGGTACGGACTATGGCTACACCTTC. Translated: CASSQAGGTDYGYTF.

The V call is TRBV5-4, the J call TRBJ2-2; the D is unclear. V lost 2 bases and J 3 bases, leaving 8 bases between the germline ends. Germline V gives CDR1 SGHNT, CDR2 YYREEE (reference sequence). This CDR3 has 14 amino acids. The CDR3, as DNA: TGTGCCAGCAGCTTTAACAGTTACACCGGGGAGCTGTTTTTT. Protein: CASSFNSYTGELFF.

CDR3 loop: CASSQEAGQPQHF. The CDR3 DNA sequence: TGCGCCAGCAGCCAAGAGGCGGGCCAGCCCCAGCATTTT. The V and J genes are TRBV4-1 and TRBJ1-5; no firm D call. The CDR3 extends over 13 amino acids. V lost 0 bases, J lost 7 bases, and 7 bases lay in between. Germline V lookup: CDR1 MGHRA, CDR2 YSYEKL.

The J gene is TRBJ1-1, the V gene TRBV5-4, with TRBD1 identical over 7 bases. The CDR3 is 17 residues long. The V segment lost 5 bases and the J segment 5 bases; nucleotides outside the gene matches: 18. Germline V gives CDR1 SGHNT, CDR2 YYREEE (reference sequence). CDR3: CASSLLDRASEVTEAFF. DNA for the CDR3: TGTGCCAGCAGTCTCCTAGACAGGGCCTCGGAAGTTACTGAAGCTTTCTTT.

The chain joins TRBV6-1 to TRBJ1-5; the D is unclear. The CDR3 is made up of 15 amino acids. V was clipped by 1 base and J by 5 bases, with 12 bases between them. Germline-derived CDR1 and CDR2 are MNHNS and SASEGT. The CDR3 nucleotides are TGTGCCAGCAGTGAAGTGGGCCGGTTCGATCAGCCCCAGCATTTT. Its translation is CASSEVGRFDQPQHF.

This clone has only one observation. The chain recombines TRBV10-3 with TRBJ2-3; possibly TRBD1 for D (6 bases). Germline V gene sequence: CDR1 ENHRY, CDR2 SYGVKD. Trimming removed 4 bases from V and 6 bases from J, with 17 bases in between. The CDR3 is 15 amino acids. The DNA for the CDR3 is TGTGCCATCAGTGCAACAGGGAAAGGATCGGATACGCAGTATTTT. This codes for CAISATGKGSDTQYF.

J is TRBJ2-7 and V is TRBV19, with D tentatively TRBD1 or TRBD2 (8 bases each). This CDR3 spans 16 amino acids. Deletions cut 6 bases from V and 1 base from J, with 19 bases between. Germline assignment: CDR1 LNHDA and CDR2 SQIVND (reference sequence). Here the CDR3 reads CASSPGGTGASYEQYF. As DNA, the CDR3 is TGTGCCAGTAGCCCGGGGGGGACAGGCGCTTCCTACGAGCAGTACTTC.

The chain employs TRBV3-1 (or the pseudogene TRBV3-2) and TRBJ1-1; D is uncertain. V shed 0 bases and J shed 0 bases, with 5 bases lying between them. Germline assignment: CDR1 LGHDT and CDR2 YNNKEL (reference sequence). This CDR3 region has 14 residues. For the CDR3, the DNA is TGTGCCAGCAGCCAAGACAGGATGAACACTGAAGCTTTCTTT. Protein sequence: CASSQDRMNTEAFF.

This chain joins TRBV5-1 and TRBJ2-7, with 9 positions matching TRBD1. This CDR3 is built from 15 residues. Looked up from germline, CDR1 is SGHRS and CDR2 is YFSETQ. The ends lost 0 bases at V and 7 bases at J; junction bases unmatched: 8. The CDR3 nucleotides read TGCGCCAGCAGCTTGGGGACAGGGGAAGCTAAAGAGCAGTACTTC. Amino acids: CASSLGTGEAKEQYF. Full variable domain (remainder filled in from reference TRBV5-1 and TRBJ2-7): KAGVTQTPRYLIKTRGQQVTLSCSPISGHRSVSWYQQTPGQGLQFLFEYFSETQRNKGNFPGRFSGRQFSNSRSEMNVSTLELGDSALYLCASSLGTGEAKEQYFGPGTRLTVT.

The CDR3 spells CASSRRDGPGAGYTF. The CDR3 nucleotides are TGTGCCAGCAGCCGACGAGACGGGCCCGGGGCGGGCTACACCTTC. The chain is built from TRBV5-4 and TRBJ1-2, with D tentatively TRBD1 (5 bases). The CDR3 extends over 15 amino acids. Trimming removed 4 bases from V and 8 bases from J, with 21 bases in between. Germline V gene sequence: CDR1 SGHNT, CDR2 YYREEE (reference sequence).

The genes are TRBV6-4 and TRBJ2-3; no clear D. Germline CDR1 reads MRHNA; CDR2 reads SNTAGT. V lost 3 bases and J 8 bases, leaving 12 bases between the germline ends. CDR3 length: 13 amino acids. The CDR3 here is CASSEAGTGTQYF. The CDR3 region has the DNA TGTGCCAGCAGTGAAGCAGGCACTGGTACGCAGTATTTT.

The chain employs TRBV7-3 and TRBJ2-2; the D is unclear. The CDR3 runs 15 residues. The germline V gene has CDR1 SGHTA and CDR2 FQGTGA. Trimming left V 2 bases short and J 1 base short, with 8 bases between. The CDR3 protein is CASSLLPQNTGELFF. The CDR3 coding sequence is TGTGCCAGCAGCTTACTCCCACAGAACACCGGGGAGCTGTTTTTT.

This rearrangement joins TRBV28 to TRBJ1-6; the match to TRBD1 covers 7 bases. The CDR3 consists of 19 residues. The junction had 20 bases not matched to a gene; V was cut back by 2 bases and J by 10 bases. Per germline, CDR1 MDHEN and CDR2 SYDVKM. The CDR3 here is CASSLPPGGGFGVKSPLHF. The DNA for the CDR3 is TGTGCCAGCAGTTTACCCCCAGGGGGGGGATTTGGGGTCAAGTCACCCCTCCACTTT.

CDR3 loop: CASTRAGELFF. The DNA of the CDR3 is TGTGCCAGCACTCGGGCCGGGGAGCTGTTTTTT. This chain joins TRBV7-9 and TRBJ2-2; D gene ambiguous. This CDR3 comprises 11 residues. CDR1 is SEHNR and CDR2 is FQNEAQ in the germline V gene (reference sequence). Trimming stripped 7 bases from V and 6 bases from J, with 6 bases between. Using reference TRBV7-9 and TRBJ2-2 for the parts outside the CDR3, the full variable domain is DTGVSQNPRHKITKRGQNVTFRCDPISEHNRLYWYRQTLGQGPEFLTYFQNEAQLEKSRLLSDRFSAERPKGSFSTLEIQRTEQGDSAMYLCASTRAGELFFGEGSRLTVL.

This sequence joins TRBV29-1 and TRBJ2-4; 7 bases match TRBD2. Germline assignment: CDR1 SQVTM and CDR2 ANQGSEA. The CDR3 is made up of 14 amino acids. J lost 2 bases, V lost 3 bases, and 4 bases had no gene match. The CDR3 here is CSVDTGGSKNIQYF. The CDR3 bases are TGCAGCGTTGATACGGGGGGATCCAAAAACATTCAGTACTTC.

The chain joins TRBV6-5 to TRBJ1-5; tentatively, D is TRBD1 (5 bases). The V gene lost 10 bases and the J gene lost 2 bases, with 18 bases spanning the gap. Germline CDR1 and CDR2: MNHEY and SVGAGI. This CDR3 spans 15 amino acids. CDR3 protein: CATLPPRGGNQPQHF. The CDR3 DNA is TGTGCCACCCTCCCCCCACGGGGCGGCAATCAGCCCCAGCATTTT.

The V call is TRBV29-1, the J call TRBJ2-3; a possible D gene is TRBD2 (7 bases). The CDR3 loop spans 15 amino acids. The V end was cut by 7 bases, the J end by 8 bases, with 25 bases between. Germline assignment: CDR1 SQVTM and CDR2 ANQGSEA. Written as DNA, the CDR3 is TGCAGCGCCTCCAAAGAGGGGGGGCCCATGGGTACGCAGTATTTT. As protein: CSASKEGGPMGTQYF.